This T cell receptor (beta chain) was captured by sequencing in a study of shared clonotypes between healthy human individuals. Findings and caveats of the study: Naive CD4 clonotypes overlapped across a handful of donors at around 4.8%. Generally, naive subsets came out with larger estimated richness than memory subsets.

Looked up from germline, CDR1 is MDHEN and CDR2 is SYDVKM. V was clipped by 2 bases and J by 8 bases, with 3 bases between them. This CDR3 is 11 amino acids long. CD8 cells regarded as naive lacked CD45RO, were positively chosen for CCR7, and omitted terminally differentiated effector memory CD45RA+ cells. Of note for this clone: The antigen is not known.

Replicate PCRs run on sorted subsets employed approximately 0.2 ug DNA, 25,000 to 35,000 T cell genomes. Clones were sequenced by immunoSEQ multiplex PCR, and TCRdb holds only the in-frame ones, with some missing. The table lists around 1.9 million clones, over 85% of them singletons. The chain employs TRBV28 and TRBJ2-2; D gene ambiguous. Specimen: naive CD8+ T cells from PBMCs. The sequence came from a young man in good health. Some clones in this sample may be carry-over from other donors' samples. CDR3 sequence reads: CASSLRGELFF. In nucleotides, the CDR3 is TGTGCCAGCAGTTTACGGGGGGAGCTGTTTTTT.